This T cell receptor beta chain stems from a study of naive and memory T cell subsets. General study results and limits: Over 95% of naive TCR sequences appeared only once after error correction, unlike memory subsets. Especially in CD8 cells, naive repertoires contained a few larger clonotypes, possibly CD45RA-re-expressing memory cells. A clonotype means one alpha or beta sequence, not an alpha/beta pair.

Cells stained for CD3, CD4, CD8, CD45RA and CD27 were sorted into four subsets. The CDR3 consists of 14 residues. Deletions cut 0 bases from V and 6 bases from J, with 9 bases between. Both TRBC1 and TRBC2 were covered by a beta constant-region primer of two equimolar oligonucleotides. Nested alpha and beta constant-region primers with the SP2 primer drove four PCR rounds on ligated cDNA. The cDNA 3' end received a ligated single-stranded oligonucleotide carrying the SP2 primer and a 12-nucleotide UMI. TCRdb reprocessed the UMI-ligation and nested PCR reads with MiXCR, giving one entry per CDR3 protein. This repertoire shows 98,000 or so distinct CDR3 sequences, about 11% found once; its top ten account for more than 0.11%. Concerning this clonotype: Its cognate antigen is unknown.

The specimen sequenced was naive CD4+ T cells from blood. The chain joins TRBV12-3 or TRBV12-4 to TRBJ1-5; D is unresolved. This sequence originates from a human donor in good health. The CDR3 DNA is TGTGCCAGCAGTTTAGCGCTCGGGAGTCAGCCCCAGCATTTT. Translated, it gives CASSLALGSQPQHF.